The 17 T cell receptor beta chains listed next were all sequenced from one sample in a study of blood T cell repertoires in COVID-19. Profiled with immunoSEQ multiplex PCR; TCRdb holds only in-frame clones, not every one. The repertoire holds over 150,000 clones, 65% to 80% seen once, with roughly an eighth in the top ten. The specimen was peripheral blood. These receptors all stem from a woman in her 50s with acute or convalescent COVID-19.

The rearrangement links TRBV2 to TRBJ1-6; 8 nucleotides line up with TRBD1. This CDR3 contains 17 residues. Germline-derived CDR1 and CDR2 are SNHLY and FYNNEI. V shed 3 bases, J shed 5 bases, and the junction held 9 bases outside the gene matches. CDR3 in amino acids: CASSDGLQGAHNSPLHF. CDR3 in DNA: TGTGCCAGCAGTGACGGTCTGCAGGGGGCGCATAATTCACCCCTCCACTTT.

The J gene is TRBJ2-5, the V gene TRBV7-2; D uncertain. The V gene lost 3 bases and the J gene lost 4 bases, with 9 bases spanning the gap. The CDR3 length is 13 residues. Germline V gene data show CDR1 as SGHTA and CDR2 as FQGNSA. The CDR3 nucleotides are TGTGCCAGCAGCTTTCAGCGAGGAGAGACCCAGTACTTC. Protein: CASSFQRGETQYF.

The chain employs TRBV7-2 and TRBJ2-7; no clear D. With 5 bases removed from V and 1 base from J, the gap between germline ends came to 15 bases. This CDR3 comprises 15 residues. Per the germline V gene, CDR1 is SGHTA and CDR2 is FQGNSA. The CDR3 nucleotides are TGTGCCAGCAGCCTTGGCGGAAGCTGGTCCTACGAGCAGTACTTC. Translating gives CASSLGGSWSYEQYF.

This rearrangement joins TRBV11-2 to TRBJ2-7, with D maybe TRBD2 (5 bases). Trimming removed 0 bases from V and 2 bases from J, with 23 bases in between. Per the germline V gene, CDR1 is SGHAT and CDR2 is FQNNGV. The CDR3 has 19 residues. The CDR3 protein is CASSLDGAPGWGAAYEQYF. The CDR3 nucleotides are TGTGCCAGCAGCTTAGATGGAGCTCCGGGATGGGGAGCAGCCTACGAGCAGTACTTC.

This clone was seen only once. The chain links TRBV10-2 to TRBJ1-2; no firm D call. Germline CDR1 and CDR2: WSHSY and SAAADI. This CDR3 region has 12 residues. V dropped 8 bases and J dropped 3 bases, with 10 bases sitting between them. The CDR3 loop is CASRSSDYGYTF. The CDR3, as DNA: TGCGCCAGCCGGAGCTCGGACTATGGCTACACCTTC.

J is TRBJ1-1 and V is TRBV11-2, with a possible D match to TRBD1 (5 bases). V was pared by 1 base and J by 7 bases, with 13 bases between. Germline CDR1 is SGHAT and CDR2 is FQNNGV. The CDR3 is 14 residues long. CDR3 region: CASSLGSRVVEAFF. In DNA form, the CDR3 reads TGTGCCAGCAGCTTAGGGTCCAGGGTGGTTGAAGCTTTCTTT.

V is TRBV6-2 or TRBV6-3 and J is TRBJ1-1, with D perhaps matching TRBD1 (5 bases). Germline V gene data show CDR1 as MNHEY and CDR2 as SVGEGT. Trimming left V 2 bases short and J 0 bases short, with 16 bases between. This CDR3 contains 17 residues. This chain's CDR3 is CASSYRSGGLVNTEAFF. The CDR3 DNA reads TGTGCCAGCAGTTACCGGAGCGGGGGTCTGGTGAACACTGAAGCTTTCTTT.

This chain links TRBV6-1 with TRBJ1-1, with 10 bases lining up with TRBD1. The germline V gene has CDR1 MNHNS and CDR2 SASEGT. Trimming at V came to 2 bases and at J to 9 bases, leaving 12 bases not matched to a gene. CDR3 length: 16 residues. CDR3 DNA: TGTGCCAGCAGTGAAACGACAGGGGGCCAATTCCGTAAAGCTTTCTTT. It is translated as CASSETTGGQFRKAFF.

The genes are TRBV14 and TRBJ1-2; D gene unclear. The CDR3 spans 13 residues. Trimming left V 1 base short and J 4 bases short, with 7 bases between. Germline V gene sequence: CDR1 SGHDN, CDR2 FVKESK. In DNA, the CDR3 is TGTGCCAGCAGCCAAGGGGCAGGCTATGGCTACACCTTC. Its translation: CASSQGAGYGYTF.

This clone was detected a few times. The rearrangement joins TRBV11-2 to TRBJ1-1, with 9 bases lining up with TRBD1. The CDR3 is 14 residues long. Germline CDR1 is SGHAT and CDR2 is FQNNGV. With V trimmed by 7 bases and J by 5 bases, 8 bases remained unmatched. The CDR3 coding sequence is TGTGCCAGCACCCCGGGACAGGGCATTACTGAAGCTTTCTTT. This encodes CASTPGQGITEAFF.

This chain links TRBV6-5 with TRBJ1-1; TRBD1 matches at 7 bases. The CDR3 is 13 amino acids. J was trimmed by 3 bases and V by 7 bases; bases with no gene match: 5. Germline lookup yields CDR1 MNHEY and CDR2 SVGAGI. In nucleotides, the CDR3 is TGTGCCAGCAAGGAGGGGGCCTACACTGAAGCTTTCTTT. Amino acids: CASKEGAYTEAFF.

The CDR3 sequence is CASRQGLAIYNEQFF. The CDR3 DNA reads TGTGCCAGCAGGCAGGGACTAGCGATTTACAATGAGCAGTTCTTC. This chain uses TRBV6-6 with TRBJ2-1; 10 positions match TRBD2. V was pared by 6 bases and J by 4 bases, with 6 bases of the junction left unmatched. CDR1 is MNHNY and CDR2 is SVGAGI in the germline V gene (reference sequence). The CDR3 length is 15 residues.

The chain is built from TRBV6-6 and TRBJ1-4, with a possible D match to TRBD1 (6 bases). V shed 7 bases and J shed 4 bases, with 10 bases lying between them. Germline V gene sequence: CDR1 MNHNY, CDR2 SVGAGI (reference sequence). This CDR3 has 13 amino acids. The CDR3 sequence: CASIQGNNEKLFF. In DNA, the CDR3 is TGTGCCAGCATTCAGGGGAATAATGAAAAACTGTTTTTT.

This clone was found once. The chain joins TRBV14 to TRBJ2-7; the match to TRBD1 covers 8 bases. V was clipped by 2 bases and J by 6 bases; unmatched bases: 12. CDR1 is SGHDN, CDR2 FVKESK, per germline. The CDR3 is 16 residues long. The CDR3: CASSQFRTGRSPEQYF. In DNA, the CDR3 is TGTGCCAGCAGCCAATTTCGGACAGGGAGGTCGCCCGAGCAGTACTTC. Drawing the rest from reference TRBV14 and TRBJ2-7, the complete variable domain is EAGVTQFPSHSVIEKGQTVTLRCDPISGHDNLYWYRRVMGKEIKFLLHFVKESKQDESGMPNNRFLAERTGGTYSTLKVQPAELEDSGVYFCASSQFRTGRSPEQYFGPGTRLTVT.

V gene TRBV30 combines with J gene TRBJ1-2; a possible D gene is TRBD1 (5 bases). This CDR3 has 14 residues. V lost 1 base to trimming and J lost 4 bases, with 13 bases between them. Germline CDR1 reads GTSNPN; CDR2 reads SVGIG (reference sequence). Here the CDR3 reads CAWSGPGISYGYTF. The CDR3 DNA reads TGTGCCTGGAGTGGCCCAGGGATTAGCTATGGCTACACCTTC.

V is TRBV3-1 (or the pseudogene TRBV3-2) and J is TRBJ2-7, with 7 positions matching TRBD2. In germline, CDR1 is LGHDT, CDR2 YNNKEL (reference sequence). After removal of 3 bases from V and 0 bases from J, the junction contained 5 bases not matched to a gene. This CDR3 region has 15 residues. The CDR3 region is CASSQLAGSSYEQYF. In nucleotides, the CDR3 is TGTGCCAGCAGCCAGTTAGCGGGCAGCTCCTACGAGCAGTACTTC.

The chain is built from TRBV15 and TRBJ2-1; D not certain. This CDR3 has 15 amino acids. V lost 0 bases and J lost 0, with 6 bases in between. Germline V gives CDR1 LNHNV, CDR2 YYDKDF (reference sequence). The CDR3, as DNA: TGTGCCACCAGCAGAGACTACAGCTCCTACAATGAGCAGTTCTTC. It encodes CATSRDYSSYNEQFF.